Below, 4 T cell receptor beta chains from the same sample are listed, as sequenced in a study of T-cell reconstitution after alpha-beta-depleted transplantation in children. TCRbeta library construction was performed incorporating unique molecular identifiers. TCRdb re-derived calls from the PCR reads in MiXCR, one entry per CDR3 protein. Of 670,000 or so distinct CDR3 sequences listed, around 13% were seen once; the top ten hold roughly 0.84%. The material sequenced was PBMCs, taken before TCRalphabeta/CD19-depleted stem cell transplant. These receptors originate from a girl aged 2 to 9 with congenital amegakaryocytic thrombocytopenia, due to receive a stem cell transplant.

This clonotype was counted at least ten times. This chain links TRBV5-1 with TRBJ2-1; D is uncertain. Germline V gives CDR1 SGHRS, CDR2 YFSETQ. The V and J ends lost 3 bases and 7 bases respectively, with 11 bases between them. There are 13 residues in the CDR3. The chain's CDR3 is CASSSQNGNEQFF. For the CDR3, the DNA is TGCGCCAGCAGCTCCCAAAATGGGAATGAGCAGTTCTTC.

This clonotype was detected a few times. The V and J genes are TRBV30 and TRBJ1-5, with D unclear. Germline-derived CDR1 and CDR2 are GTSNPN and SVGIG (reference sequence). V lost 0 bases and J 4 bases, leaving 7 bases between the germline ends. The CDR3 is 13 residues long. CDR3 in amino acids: CAWSVLSNQPQHF. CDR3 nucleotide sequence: TGTGCCTGGAGTGTACTGAGTAATCAGCCCCAGCATTTT.

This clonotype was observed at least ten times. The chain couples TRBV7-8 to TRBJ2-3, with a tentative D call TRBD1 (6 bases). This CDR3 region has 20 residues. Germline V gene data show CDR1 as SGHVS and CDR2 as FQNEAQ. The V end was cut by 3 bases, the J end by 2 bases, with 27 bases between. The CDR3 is CASSFHLGQASQDLTDTQYF. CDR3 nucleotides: TGTGCCAGCAGCTTTCACTTGGGACAAGCCTCACAGGATCTCACAGATACGCAGTATTTT.

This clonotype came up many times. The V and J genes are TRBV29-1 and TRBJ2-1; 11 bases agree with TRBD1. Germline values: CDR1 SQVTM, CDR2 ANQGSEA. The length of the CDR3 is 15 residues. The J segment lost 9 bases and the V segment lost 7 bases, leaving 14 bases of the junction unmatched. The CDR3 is CSANSDRGHSSEQFF. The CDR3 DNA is TGCAGCGCCAATTCGGACAGGGGGCATTCTAGTGAGCAGTTCTTC.